Shown below are 5 T cell receptor beta chains from a single sample sequenced in a study of blood T cell repertoires in COVID-19. Clones were read by immunoSEQ multiplex PCR, and TCRdb kept only the in-frame ones, dropping some. The sample consists of 330,000 or so clones, 88% of them appearing once. Sequencing was performed on PBMCs or T cells enriched from blood (not recorded which). The source is a woman aged 25 to 39 who had been exposed to COVID-19.

This clone was counted once. The rearrangement joins TRBV28 to TRBJ1-2; D possibly corresponds to TRBD1 (6 bases). V was cut by 1 base and J by 0 bases, with 18 bases left in between. This CDR3 has 18 amino acids. Per the germline V gene, CDR1 is MDHEN and CDR2 is SYDVKM. The CDR3 coding sequence is TGTGCCAGCAGTTTATATCCTCAGGGGCCAAGAACTAACTATGGCTACACCTTC. It codes for CASSLYPQGPRTNYGYTF.

This clone was seen more than once but under ten times. The chain links TRBV3-1 (or the pseudogene TRBV3-2) to TRBJ2-1; D may be TRBD2 (5 bases). The CDR3 totals 15 residues. Germline CDR1 and CDR2: LGHDT and YNNKEL (reference sequence). V lost 0 bases and J 6 bases, leaving 12 bases between the germline ends. CDR3 region: CASSQDRTSINEQFF. The DNA of the CDR3 is TGTGCCAGCAGCCAAGATCGAACTAGTATCAATGAGCAGTTCTTC.

The chain combines TRBV27 with TRBJ2-1; 12 nucleotides line up with TRBD2. The CDR3 length is 15 residues. Germline CDR1 is MNHEY and CDR2 is SMNVEV (reference sequence). The trim removed 4 bases at V and 7 bases at J, leaving 5 bases unmatched. CDR3: CASSWGLAGSNEQFF. The CDR3 DNA follows: TGTGCCAGCAGTTGGGGACTAGCGGGCTCTAATGAGCAGTTCTTC.

V usage is TRBV14 and J usage is TRBJ2-5, with TRBD2 as a possible D gene (6 bases). Trimming took 3 bases from V and 4 from J, leaving 21 bases between them. The germline V gene has CDR1 SGHDN and CDR2 FVKESK. This CDR3 comprises 17 residues. The CDR3 sequence: CASSQGLRQGGRETQYF. CDR3 bases: TGTGCCAGCAGCCAGGGACTCAGGCAGGGTGGACGAGAGACCCAGTACTTC.

A note on this clone: The same CDR3 arises from other DNA sequences in this sample as well. The CDR3 sequence is CAIRTGETQYF. The CDR3 DNA follows: TGTGCCATCAGGACCGGGGAGACCCAGTACTTC. The chain links TRBV10-3 to TRBJ2-5; D gene ambiguous. Germline V gene lookup returns CDR1 ENHRY and CDR2 SYGVKD. V was shortened by 6 bases and J by 5 bases, with 7 bases between the two germline ends. This CDR3 has 11 residues.